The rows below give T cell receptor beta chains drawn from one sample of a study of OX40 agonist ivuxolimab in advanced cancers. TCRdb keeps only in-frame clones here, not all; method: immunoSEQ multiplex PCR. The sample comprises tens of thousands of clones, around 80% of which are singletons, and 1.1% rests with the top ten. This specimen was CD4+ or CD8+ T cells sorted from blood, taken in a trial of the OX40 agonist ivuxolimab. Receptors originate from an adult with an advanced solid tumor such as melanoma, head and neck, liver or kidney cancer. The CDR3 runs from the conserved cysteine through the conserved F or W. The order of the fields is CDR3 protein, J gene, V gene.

cdr3_aa: CASSQDNLSNQPQHF; j_call: TRBJ1-5; v_call: TRBV4-3
cdr3_aa: CATSRERTGMNTEAFF; j_call: TRBJ1-1; v_call: TRBV15
cdr3_aa: CASSQDQETQYF; j_call: TRBJ2-5; v_call: TRBV11-3
cdr3_aa: CASSPMLRTDTQYF; j_call: TRBJ2-3; v_call: TRBV19
cdr3_aa: CASSIESSNQPQHF; j_call: TRBJ1-5; v_call: TRBV19
cdr3_aa: CASSFYRGLVSNTEAFF; j_call: TRBJ1-1; v_call: TRBV9
cdr3_aa: CAWGTNYGYTF; j_call: TRBJ1-2; v_call: TRBV30
cdr3_aa: CAWSVVEGNQPQHF; j_call: TRBJ1-5; v_call: TRBV30
cdr3_aa: CASSLEAGGSYEQYF; j_call: TRBJ2-7; v_call: TRBV18
cdr3_aa: CASHLNTGELFF; j_call: TRBJ2-2; v_call: TRBV5-1
cdr3_aa: CASRIGNTIYF; j_call: TRBJ1-3; v_call: TRBV6-5
cdr3_aa: CAISDKGRGGDNQPQHF; j_call: TRBJ1-5; v_call: TRBV10-3
cdr3_aa: CASRQGLDEKLFF; j_call: TRBJ1-4; v_call: TRBV18